Detailed here is one T cell receptor (beta chain). The data belong to a study of control samples from healthy donors and cancer patients. V lost 4 bases to trimming and J lost 10 bases, with 13 bases between them. Germline CDR1 reads GTSNPN; CDR2 reads SVGIG (reference sequence). There are 12 residues in the CDR3. This table comes from immunoSEQ multiplex PCR, and its TCRdb copy is limited to in-frame clones, with some not included. The sample has 150,000 to 200,000 clones; 90% to 95% are singletons. The clonotype comes from a man aged 25-45 years in good health. The chain joins TRBV30 to TRBJ1-4, with D tentatively TRBD1 (6 bases). Sequences were obtained from blood. The CDR3 here is CAWTGEVGKLFF. For the CDR3, the DNA is TGTGCCTGGACAGGGGAGGTTGGAAAACTGTTTTTT.